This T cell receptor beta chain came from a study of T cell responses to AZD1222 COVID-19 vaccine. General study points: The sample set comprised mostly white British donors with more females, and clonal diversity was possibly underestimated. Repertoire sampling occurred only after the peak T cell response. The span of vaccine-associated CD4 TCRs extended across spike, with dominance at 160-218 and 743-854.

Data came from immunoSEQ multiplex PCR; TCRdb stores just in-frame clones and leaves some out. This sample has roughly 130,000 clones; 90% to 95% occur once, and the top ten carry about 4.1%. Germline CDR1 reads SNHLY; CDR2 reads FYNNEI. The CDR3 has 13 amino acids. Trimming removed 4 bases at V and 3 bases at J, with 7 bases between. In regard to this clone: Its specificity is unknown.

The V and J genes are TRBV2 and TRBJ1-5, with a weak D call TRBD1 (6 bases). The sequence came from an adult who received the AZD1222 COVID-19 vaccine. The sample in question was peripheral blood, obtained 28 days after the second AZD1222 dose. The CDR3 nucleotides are TGTGCCAGCAGTGGGGACAACAATCAGCCCCAGCATTTT. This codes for CASSGDNNQPQHF.